Below are 24 T cell receptor beta chains sequenced from a single sample in a study of long-term antiretroviral therapy in people with HIV. Researchers ran immunoSEQ v3.0 at survey level. Data came from immunoSEQ multiplex PCR; TCRdb stores just in-frame clones and leaves some out. The data contain more than 35,000 clones, 90% to 95% of them seen just once; the ten biggest clones take up less than 3%. Here the sequenced sample was unsorted PBMCs, taken 3.7 years after starting antiretroviral therapy. The receptors originated from a woman in her fifties or sixties with HIV.

This clone was found once. The chain joins TRBV7-8 to TRBJ2-1; the D gene is possibly TRBD1 (6 bases). From germline, CDR1 is SGHVS and CDR2 FQNEAQ. The CDR3 runs to 16 residues. V was cut by 1 base and J by 5 bases, with 15 bases left in between. The CDR3 loop is CASSLGTARLDNEQFF. As DNA, the CDR3 is TGTGCCAGCAGCTTAGGGACAGCCCGGCTGGACAATGAGCAGTTCTTC.

The genes are TRBV5-5 and TRBJ2-7, with TRBD2 as a possible D gene (6 bases). V lost 4 bases and J 7 bases, leaving 15 bases between the germline ends. CDR1 is SGHKS and CDR2 is YYEKEE in the germline V gene (reference sequence). The CDR3 is 13 residues long. DNA of the CDR3: TGTGCCAGCAGCCGGGACTCGGAGGGAGAGCAGTACTTC. It codes for CASSRDSEGEQYF.

This clone was observed a few times. The chain couples TRBV19 to TRBJ1-5, with TRBD1 matching 8 bases. J lost 8 bases, V lost 1 base, and 10 bases had no gene match. Germline loops: CDR1 LNHDA, CDR2 SQIVND (reference sequence). The CDR3 runs 16 residues. As DNA, the CDR3 is TGTGCCAGTAGTATAGTTGGACAGGGAGATCGAGAGCCCCAGCATTTT. Translating it yields CASSIVGQGDREPQHF.

This clone was counted a few times. The J gene is TRBJ2-5, the V gene TRBV7-6; 8 bases match TRBD2. Germline V CDR1 and CDR2: SGHVS, FNYEAQ. Unmatched junction bases numbered 13, after V lost 5 bases and J lost 5 bases. There are 16 residues in the CDR3. DNA for the CDR3: TGTGCCAGCAGCCTAGAGGGACACGGGAGGGGGGAGACCCAGTACTTC. It specifies CASSLEGHGRGETQYF.

The chain employs TRBV7-9 and TRBJ2-5; D may be TRBD1 or TRBD2 (5 bases each). From germline, CDR1 is SEHNR and CDR2 FQNEAQ (reference sequence). The CDR3 consists of 13 residues. Trimming pared 5 bases from V and 3 bases from J, leaving 10 bases between. The CDR3 here is CASSRGREETQYF. For the CDR3, the DNA is TGTGCCAGCAGCCGGGGCCGAGAAGAGACCCAGTACTTC.

This clone was counted a single time. The chain recombines TRBV7-2 with TRBJ2-1; 8 bases fit TRBD1. J gave up 8 bases and V 1 base, and 10 bases lay outside the gene matches. Germline-derived CDR1 and CDR2 are SGHTA and FQGNSA. The CDR3 loop spans 16 amino acids. The CDR3 reads CASSLDRQGARDEQFF. CDR3 nucleotide sequence: TGTGCCAGCAGCTTAGATCGTCAGGGGGCGCGGGATGAGCAGTTCTTC.

V is TRBV7-9 and J is TRBJ1-1; 7 nucleotides agree with TRBD1. The CDR3 extends over 15 amino acids. Per the germline V gene, CDR1 is SEHNR and CDR2 is FQNEAQ (reference sequence). V lost 5 bases, J lost 6 bases, and 12 bases stayed unmatched. CDR3 sequence: CASSPLRGLVSEAFF. The CDR3 DNA follows: TGTGCCAGCAGCCCACTCAGGGGGTTAGTTTCTGAAGCTTTCTTT. The variable domain in full, completed from reference TRBV7-9 and TRBJ1-1, reads DTGVSQNPRHKITKRGQNVTFRCDPISEHNRLYWYRQTLGQGPEFLTYFQNEAQLEKSRLLSDRFSAERPKGSFSTLEIQRTEQGDSAMYLCASSPLRGLVSEAFFGQGTRLTVV.

V is TRBV7-2 and J is TRBJ2-1; no clear D gene. CDR3 length equals 14 residues. Germline CDR1 reads SGHTA; CDR2 reads FQGNSA. Trimming pared 4 bases from V and 3 bases from J, leaving 10 bases between. The CDR3 region is CASSSSAFYNEQFF. CDR3 sequence (DNA): TGTGCCAGCAGCTCTTCAGCATTCTACAATGAGCAGTTCTTC.

This chain links TRBV1 with TRBJ2-5; the DNA was not used to check the table's D call, TRBD2. TRBV1 is an annotated pseudogene. The length of the CDR3 is 17 residues. The chain's CDR3 is CTSSQVIQRGPQETQYF. CDR3 in DNA: TGCACCAGCAGCCAAGTAATTCAGCGGGGCCCGCAAGAGACCCAGTACTTC.

The CDR3 DNA follows: TGTGCCACCAGCAGAAACACGGTCCTGGAGGGCTACACCTTC. The encoded protein is CATSRNTVLEGYTF. The chain carries TRBV15 and TRBJ1-2; D gene uncertain. The V gene lost 2 bases and the J gene lost 8 bases, with 15 bases spanning the gap. Germline V lookup: CDR1 LNHNV, CDR2 YYDKDF (reference sequence). The CDR3 consists of 14 residues.

The genes are TRBV6-6 and TRBJ1-6, with D perhaps matching TRBD1 (5 bases). Germline V CDR1 and CDR2: MNHNY, SVGAGI (reference sequence). This CDR3 is built from 14 residues. V lost 2 bases and J 7 bases, leaving 9 bases between the germline ends. CDR3 nucleotides: TGTGCCAGCAGTTACGGGGGGGGAAATTCACCCCTCCACTTT. It specifies CASSYGGGNSPLHF.

The chain has TRBV25-1 and TRBJ1-1; TRBD1 is a possible D gene (6 bases). CDR1 is MGHDK and CDR2 is SYGVNS in the germline V gene. The V end lost 6 bases, the J end lost 1 base, and 15 bases lay between the germline ends. This CDR3 comprises 15 residues. The CDR3 protein is CASRGRAGANTEAFF. The CDR3 nucleotides are TGTGCCAGCAGAGGCCGAGCGGGGGCGAACACTGAAGCTTTCTTT. Looking up the rest from reference TRBV25-1 and TRBJ1-1 gives the full variable domain: EADIYQTPRYLVIGTGKKITLECSQTMGHDKMYWYQQDPGMELHLIHYSYGVNSTEKGDLSSESTVSRIRTEHFPLTLESARPSHTSQYLCASRGRAGANTEAFFGQGTRLTVV.

This chain uses TRBV5-6 with TRBJ2-3, with 8 bases fitting TRBD1. J gave up 1 base and V 4 bases, and 2 bases lay outside the gene matches. CDR1 and CDR2 (germline): SGHDT, YYEEEE. This CDR3 is 14 amino acids long. The CDR3 nucleotides are TGTGCCAGCAGCCCGGGACAGGGCACAGATACGCAGTATTTT. This gives the protein CASSPGQGTDTQYF.

This clone occurred once. The chain has TRBV18 and TRBJ2-5; 11 bases agree with TRBD2. V trimming: 3 bases; J trimming: 2 bases; junction bases outside the gene matches: 5. Looked up from germline, CDR1 is KGHSH and CDR2 is LQKENI. The CDR3 loop spans 16 amino acids. CDR3 sequence reads: CASSPFLAGGQETQYF. The CDR3 nucleotides are TGTGCCAGCTCACCTTTCCTAGCGGGGGGACAAGAGACCCAGTACTTC.

In this sample, this clone turned up once. The genes are TRBV6-5 and TRBJ2-5, with D unresolved. This CDR3 comprises 11 residues. The germline V and J ends were trimmed by 6 bases and 2 bases, with 4 bases remaining between them. Germline CDR1 and CDR2: MNHEY and SVGAGI. Here the CDR3 reads CASRGQETQYF. CDR3 DNA sequence: TGTGCCAGCAGGGGGCAAGAGACCCAGTACTTC.

The rearrangement joins TRBV6-1 to TRBJ1-6; no clear D gene. Germline V gene sequence: CDR1 MNHNS, CDR2 SASEGT. The germline V and J ends were trimmed by 0 bases and 7 bases, with 4 bases remaining between them. The CDR3 is made up of 13 amino acids. This CDR3 is CASSEARNSPLHF. The CDR3 DNA is TGTGCCAGCAGTGAAGCGAGGAATTCACCCCTCCACTTT.

The chain combines TRBV11-1 with TRBJ2-5; D is ambiguous. Germline CDR1 reads SGHAT; CDR2 reads FQDESV (reference sequence). The ends were cut back, 5 bases at V and 9 bases at J, with 10 bases in the middle. This CDR3 spans 11 amino acids. CDR3 loop: CASSTIQAQYF. The CDR3 DNA is TGTGCCAGCAGCACGATCCAGGCCCAGTACTTC. The variable domain in full, completed from reference TRBV11-1 and TRBJ2-5, reads EAEVAQSPRYKITEKSQAVAFWCDPISGHATLYWYRQILGQGPELLVQFQDESVVDDSQLPKDRFSAERLKGVDSTLKIQPAELGDSAMYLCASSTIQAQYFGPGTRLLVL.

The chain uses TRBV29-1 and TRBJ1-1, with D perhaps matching TRBD1 (6 bases). Germline loops: CDR1 SQVTM, CDR2 ANQGSEA. Between the trimmed V and J ends, which lost 6 bases and 3 bases, there was a span of 14 bases. The CDR3 covers 13 residues. The CDR3, as DNA: TGCAGCGTCCACAGGGTTATGGACACTGAAGCTTTCTTT. Its translation: CSVHRVMDTEAFF.

The genes are TRBV27 and TRBJ2-3; tentatively, D is TRBD1 or TRBD2 (5 bases each). CDR3 length equals 14 residues. Trimming pared 8 bases from V and 1 base from J, leaving 13 bases between. The germline V gene encodes CDR1 MNHEY and CDR2 SMNVEV (reference sequence). CDR3 nucleotide sequence: TGTGCCAGCCGTCCCCAGGGAGGCACAGATACGCAGTATTTT. Translated: CASRPQGGTDTQYF.

This clone was counted once. V and J are TRBV27 and TRBJ2-2; D not certain. The germline V and J ends were trimmed by 3 bases and 4 bases, with 9 bases remaining between them. CDR3 length: 14 residues. Germline V gene sequence: CDR1 MNHEY, CDR2 SMNVEV (reference sequence). CDR3: CASSFSVSTGELFF. CDR3 nucleotide sequence: TGTGCCAGCAGTTTCTCAGTTTCCACCGGGGAGCTGTTTTTT.

The gene calls are TRBV4-3 and TRBJ2-3, with a possible D match to TRBD1 (5 bases). The germline CDR1 and CDR2 sequences are LGHNA and YSLEER. V lost 0 bases, J lost 6 bases, and 13 bases lay in between. This CDR3 contains 15 residues. The CDR3 DNA follows: TGCGCCAGCAGCCAAGATATAGTTGGGGCTGATACGCAGTATTTT. Its protein product is CASSQDIVGADTQYF.

J is TRBJ2-5 and V is TRBV11-3; weak D call: TRBD1 (5 bases). The germline V gene encodes CDR1 SGHNT and CDR2 YENEEA. The CDR3 runs to 15 residues. Trimming cost V 5 bases and J 5 bases, with 18 bases left between them. In DNA form, the CDR3 reads TGTGCCAGCAGCCCTGGGGCAGGCTCGGGTGAGACCCAGTACTTC. This translates into CASSPGAGSGETQYF. Full variable domain (outside the CDR3, taken from reference TRBV11-3 and TRBJ2-5): EAGVVQSPRYKIIEKKQPVAFWCNPISGHNTLYWYLQNLGQGPELLIRYENEEAVDDSQLPKDRFSAERLKGVDSTLKIQPAELGDSAVYLCASSPGAGSGETQYFGPGTRLLVL.

The chain employs TRBV2 and TRBJ1-3, with D possibly being TRBD1 (6 bases). Germline values: CDR1 SNHLY, CDR2 FYNNEI. V dropped 7 bases and J dropped 0 bases, with 13 bases sitting between them. The CDR3 extends over 15 amino acids. The CDR3 sequence is CASIIQGLSGNTIYF. The CDR3 DNA reads TGTGCCAGCATAATTCAGGGGCTCTCTGGAAACACCATATATTTT.

This chain uses TRBV6-5 with TRBJ2-7; D is possibly TRBD2 (6 bases). Trimming cost V 6 bases and J 3 bases, with 18 bases left between them. CDR1 MNHEY and CDR2 SVGAGI come from the germline V gene. The CDR3 extends over 15 amino acids. The CDR3 sequence: CASSNSGESSYEQYF. The DNA for the CDR3 is TGTGCCAGCAGCAACTCGGGGGAATCAAGCTACGAGCAGTACTTC.